This entry lists 30 T cell receptor beta chains sequenced from one sample in a study of blood T cell repertoires in COVID-19. Method: immunoSEQ multiplex PCR; TCRdb's copy keeps in-frame clones and lacks some. The table records about 33,000 clones, 84% of them present only once. Sequences were obtained from peripheral blood. The origin of the receptors is a human donor in a cohort sampled during active COVID-19.

The CDR3 loop reads CASSQEGSGLRPRKLFF. Here the CDR3 DNA reads TGCGCCAGCAGCCAAGAGGGATCAGGACTCAGACCCCGAAAACTGTTTTTT. This rearrangement joins TRBV4-1 to TRBJ1-4; D not certain. Germline CDR1 is MGHRA and CDR2 is YSYEKL. This CDR3 is built from 17 residues. Trimming stripped 0 bases from V and 10 bases from J, with 21 bases between.

The rearrangement links TRBV11-2 to TRBJ1-1; D unresolved. From germline, CDR1 is SGHAT and CDR2 FQNNGV. V lost 1 base and J 0 bases, leaving 12 bases between the germline ends. The CDR3 runs 16 residues. The CDR3: CASSLVGLRMNTEAFF. CDR3 nucleotide sequence: TGTGCCAGCAGCTTAGTAGGCTTGAGGATGAACACTGAAGCTTTCTTT. Looking up the rest from reference TRBV11-2 and TRBJ1-1 gives the full variable domain: EAGVAQSPRYKIIEKRQSVAFWCNPISGHATLYWYQQILGQGPKLLIQFQNNGVVDDSQLPKDRFSAERLKGVDSTLKIQPAKLEDSAVYLCASSLVGLRMNTEAFFGQGTRLTVV.

This rearrangement joins TRBV6-6 to TRBJ2-3; D unresolved. With 6 bases removed from V and 3 bases from J, the gap between germline ends came to 7 bases. Germline CDR1 MNHNY, CDR2 SVGAGI (reference sequence). This CDR3 contains 12 residues. The CDR3 sequence: CASSPETDTQYF. The DNA for the CDR3 is TGTGCCAGCAGCCCCGAGACAGATACGCAGTATTTT.

This chain uses TRBV7-3 with TRBJ1-2; 8 bases fit TRBD1. Germline V lookup: CDR1 SGHTA, CDR2 FQGTGA. V lost 5 bases and J lost 3; bases outside the gene matches: 5. The CDR3 covers 14 residues. In DNA, the CDR3 is TGTGCCAGCAGCGCGGACAGGGTATACTATGGCTACACCTTC. It specifies CASSADRVYYGYTF.

The chain couples TRBV7-9 to TRBJ2-7, with D tentatively TRBD1 (5 bases). Trimming pared 1 base from V and 5 bases from J, leaving 15 bases between. Germline assignment: CDR1 SEHNR and CDR2 FQNEAQ (reference sequence). This CDR3 contains 15 residues. The CDR3 loop reads CASSLGGWGPHEQYF. The CDR3 DNA reads TGTGCCAGCAGCTTAGGGGGTTGGGGCCCCCACGAGCAGTACTTC.

The V call is TRBV20-1, the J call TRBJ2-5, with D unclear. Germline CDR1 and CDR2: DFQATT and SNEGSKA (reference sequence). V lost 3 bases, J lost 5 bases, and 7 bases lay in between. The CDR3 loop spans 11 amino acids. CDR3 nucleotide sequence: TGCAGTGCTAGGGCCCCGGAGACCCAGTACTTC. Protein: CSARAPETQYF.

The rearrangement links TRBV3-1 (or the pseudogene TRBV3-2) to TRBJ1-6; D not resolved. The V gene lost 3 bases and the J gene lost 10 bases, with 10 bases spanning the gap. Per the germline V gene, CDR1 is LGHDT and CDR2 is YNNKEL (reference sequence). CDR3 length: 13 amino acids. The CDR3 sequence: CASSQLAGSPLHF. The CDR3 DNA reads TGTGCCAGCAGCCAGTTGGCAGGCTCACCCCTCCACTTT.

The chain links TRBV6-6 to TRBJ1-2; 7 bases match TRBD1. V shed 5 bases, J shed 7 bases, and the junction held 10 bases outside the gene matches. Germline assignment: CDR1 MNHNY and CDR2 SVGAGI (reference sequence). CDR3 length equals 14 residues. CDR3: CASSASRGDLGYTF. In DNA form, the CDR3 reads TGTGCCAGCAGTGCGTCCAGGGGGGATCTTGGCTACACCTTC.

This rearrangement joins TRBV2 to TRBJ2-5, with 8 positions matching TRBD2. The ends lost 6 bases at V and 9 bases at J; junction bases unmatched: 12. The CDR3 has 14 residues. The germline gives CDR1 SNHLY, CDR2 FYNNEI. CDR3 DNA sequence: TGTGCCAGCAGAGGCGGGGGGCCACTGGGGGCCCAGTACTTC. Protein: CASRGGGPLGAQYF.

This chain connects TRBV18 to TRBJ1-6, with TRBD1 identical over 8 bases. The V segment lost 3 bases and the J segment 10 bases; nucleotides outside the gene matches: 5. The CDR3 length is 14 residues. Germline V gives CDR1 KGHSH, CDR2 LQKENI. The CDR3 coding sequence is TGTGCCAGCTCACCGACAGGGGAACAATCACCCCTCCACTTT. The encoded protein is CASSPTGEQSPLHF.

The chain has TRBV7-6 and TRBJ2-5; 16 positions match TRBD2. Looked up from germline, CDR1 is SGHVS and CDR2 is FNYEAQ. The CDR3 contains 18 residues. The trim removed 5 bases at V and 4 bases at J, leaving 10 bases unmatched. CDR3 sequence reads: CASSLGTSGGAFAETQYF. The CDR3 bases are TGTGCCAGCAGCCTAGGGACTAGCGGGGGGGCATTTGCAGAGACCCAGTACTTC. The full variable domain, its missing parts supplied by reference TRBV7-6 and TRBJ2-5, is GAGVSQSPRYKVTKRGQDVALRCDPISGHVSLYWYRQALGQGPEFLTYFNYEAQQDKSGLPNDRFSAERPEGSISTLTIQRTEQRDSAMYRCASSLGTSGGAFAETQYFGPGTRLLVL.

The CDR3 bases are TGTGCCAGCAGCCCGACAGGGCCCACCGGGGAGCTGTTTTTT. Protein: CASSPTGPTGELFF. The V call is TRBV6-2 or TRBV6-3, the J call TRBJ2-2, with TRBD1 matching 7 bases. V lost 6 bases to trimming and J lost 4 bases; unmatched junction nucleotides: 5. The CDR3 is 14 amino acids. CDR1 and CDR2 (germline): MNHEY, SVGEGT.

The rearrangement uses TRBV7-8 and TRBJ2-7; 12 bases map to TRBD2. The germline gives CDR1 SGHVS, CDR2 FQNEAQ. J lost 3 bases, V lost 5 bases, and 5 bases had no gene match. CDR3 length equals 15 residues. CDR3 bases: TGTGCCAGCAGCCCTTGGACTAGCGGGGTCTACGAGCAGTACTTC. It yields the protein CASSPWTSGVYEQYF.

The J gene is TRBJ1-4, the V gene TRBV19; D is unclear. CDR1 is LNHDA, CDR2 SQIVND, per germline (reference sequence). Trimming removed 7 bases at V and 4 bases at J, with 16 bases between. CDR3 size: 15 residues. CDR3 in DNA: TGTGCCAGTACCAGGCACCCGGCGGGTAATGAAAAACTGTTTTTT. It is translated as CASTRHPAGNEKLFF. The whole variable domain, filled in from reference TRBV19 and TRBJ1-4, reads DGGITQSPKYLFRKEGQNVTLSCEQNLNHDAMYWYRQDPGQGLRLIYYSQIVNDFQKGDIAEGYSVSREKKESFPLTVTSAQKNPTAFYLCASTRHPAGNEKLFFGSGTQLSVL.

V gene TRBV6-5 combines with J gene TRBJ1-1; D may be TRBD1 (5 bases). Trimming shortened V by 8 bases and J by 6 bases, and 10 bases separated the two germline ends. CDR1 MNHEY and CDR2 SVGAGI come from the germline V gene. The CDR3 spans 11 residues. CDR3 nucleotide sequence: TGTGCCAGCTTAACAGGCTCTGAAGCTTTCTTT. Amino acid sequence: CASLTGSEAFF.

The CDR3, as DNA: TGTGCCAGCAACATGGACGGGGGATTCAATAATTCACCCCTCCACTTT. Translation gives CASNMDGGFNNSPLHF. This rearrangement joins TRBV7-2 to TRBJ1-6; perhaps TRBD1 as D (5 bases). Germline values: CDR1 SGHTA, CDR2 FQGNSA. Trimming cost V 7 bases and J 5 bases, with 18 bases left between them. The CDR3 length is 16 residues.

Only a few counts were recorded for this clone. This CDR3 reads CASSSGTENSPLHF. Written as DNA, the CDR3 is TGTGCCAGCAGCTCCGGGACAGAGAATTCACCCCTCCACTTT. This chain uses TRBV7-9 with TRBJ1-6; 7 bases match TRBD1. Germline-derived CDR1 and CDR2 are SEHNR and FQNEAQ (reference sequence). V trimming: 4 bases; J trimming: 7 bases; junction bases outside the gene matches: 4. The CDR3 has 14 residues.

This clone showed up just a few times. The chain is built from TRBV5-4 and TRBJ1-3; 7 bases are shared with TRBD1. CDR1 SGHNT and CDR2 YYREEE come from the germline V gene (reference sequence). CDR3 size: 16 residues. The ends lost 0 bases at V and 0 bases at J; junction bases unmatched: 3. CDR3 sequence (DNA): TGTGCCAGCAGCTTGGGTCCAGGGGGCTCTGGAAACACCATATATTTT. It translates to CASSLGPGGSGNTIYF.

The V gene is TRBV29-1, the J gene TRBJ1-2; no definite D call. V was shortened by 1 base and J by 5 bases, with 11 bases between the two germline ends. CDR3 length: 13 amino acids. The V gene's germline CDR1 is SQVTM and CDR2 ANQGSEA. The DNA for the CDR3 is TGCAGCGTTGAAGTATGGTCAGGTTATGGCTACACCTTC. Amino acid sequence: CSVEVWSGYGYTF.

The genes are TRBV6-5 and TRBJ1-2, with TRBD1 identical over 8 bases. CDR3 size: 12 residues. With V trimmed by 10 bases and J by 2 bases, 3 bases remained unmatched. The germline V gene encodes CDR1 MNHEY and CDR2 SVGAGI. CDR3 in amino acids: CANYRGNYGYTF. The CDR3 nucleotides read TGTGCCAACTACAGGGGGAACTATGGCTACACCTTC.

As concerns this clone: The same CDR3 arises from other DNA sequences in this sample as well. The CDR3 DNA reads as TGTGCCAGCAGCGTAGGAGGGAGGGGGACCCAAGAGACCCAGTACTTC. Translation: CASSVGGRGTQETQYF. This chain connects TRBV9 to TRBJ2-5, with a possible D match to TRBD2 (7 bases). Germline V CDR1 and CDR2: SGDLS, YYNGEE. V lost 0 bases to trimming and J lost 1 base, with 13 bases between them. The CDR3 consists of 16 residues.

The chain has TRBV5-1 and TRBJ1-6, with TRBD1 identical over 7 bases. Germline-derived CDR1 and CDR2 are SGHRS and YFSETQ. Trimming took 4 bases from V and 8 from J; bases not matched to a gene: 6. This CDR3 spans 14 amino acids. The CDR3 DNA reads as TGCGCCAGCAGCCAGACAGGGACAGATTCACCCCTCCACTTT. Amino acids: CASSQTGTDSPLHF.

The chain employs TRBV29-1 and TRBJ2-6; D gene uncertain. CDR3 size: 14 residues. The ends were cut back, 4 bases at V and 0 bases at J, with 7 bases in the middle. Germline CDR1 and CDR2: SQVTM and ANQGSEA. The CDR3 loop is CSVVPRSGANVLTF. Here the CDR3 DNA reads TGCAGCGTTGTCCCGCGCTCTGGGGCCAACGTCCTGACTTTC.

The CDR3 loop is CASSPQGSWATEAFF. CDR3 coding DNA: TGTGCCAGCAGCCCCCAGGGCTCTTGGGCCACTGAAGCTTTCTTT. The chain links TRBV9 to TRBJ1-1, with D possibly TRBD1 on 5 matching bases. CDR3 size: 15 residues. Germline CDR1 reads SGDLS; CDR2 reads YYNGEE. V lost 4 bases and J lost 4, with 17 bases in between.

This chain connects TRBV6-4 to TRBJ1-2; no definite D call. The germline gives CDR1 MRHNA, CDR2 SNTAGT. The CDR3 consists of 14 residues. The ends were cut back, 0 bases at V and 9 bases at J, with 14 bases in the middle. CDR3 residues: CASSDSRTRPRYTF. Written as DNA, the CDR3 is TGTGCCAGCAGTGACTCGAGAACCAGGCCCCGCTACACCTTC.

The chain carries TRBV19 and TRBJ1-3; the match to TRBD1 covers 7 bases. This CDR3 spans 14 amino acids. V lost 9 bases and J lost 2; bases outside the gene matches: 7. Germline CDR1 LNHDA, CDR2 SQIVND (reference sequence). The CDR3 sequence is CASKRQGAGNTIYF. CDR3 sequence (DNA): TGTGCCAGCAAAAGACAGGGCGCTGGAAACACCATATATTTT.

This chain's CDR3 is CASSPSRSGGAGQTQYF. As DNA, the CDR3 is TGTGCCAGCAGCCCTAGTAGAAGCGGGGGGGCCGGACAGACCCAGTACTTC. The V gene is TRBV5-8, the J gene TRBJ2-5, with TRBD2 matching 10 bases. CDR1 is SGHTS and CDR2 is YDEGEE in the germline V gene. V shed 4 bases, J shed 6 bases, and the junction held 15 bases outside the gene matches. The CDR3 covers 17 residues.

The chain has TRBV3-1 (or the pseudogene TRBV3-2) and TRBJ2-7; D may be TRBD2 (5 bases). This CDR3 has 13 residues. From germline, CDR1 is LGHDT and CDR2 YNNKEL (reference sequence). V was cut by 6 bases and J by 4 bases, with 13 bases left in between. Here the CDR3 reads CASSYRGLYEQYF. The CDR3 nucleotides are TGTGCCAGCAGTTACAGAGGGCTGTACGAGCAGTACTTC.

The V and J genes are TRBV4-1 and TRBJ1-2; D gene unclear. The CDR3 is 14 amino acids. Germline V gives CDR1 MGHRA, CDR2 YSYEKL. V dropped 0 bases and J dropped 4 bases, with 9 bases sitting between them. The CDR3 loop is CASSQDRPGYGYTF. The DNA for the CDR3 is TGCGCCAGCAGCCAAGATCGTCCAGGCTATGGCTACACCTTC.

This chain links TRBV12-3 or TRBV12-4 with TRBJ2-3, with 7 bases lining up with TRBD2. V lost 6 bases, J lost 5 bases, and 2 bases stayed unmatched. This CDR3 spans 12 amino acids. CDR3 loop: CASSPGGDTQYF. In DNA, the CDR3 is TGTGCCAGCAGCCCGGGGGGAGATACGCAGTATTTT.